Described below is a single TCR beta chain sequence and its context. The CDR3 length is 15 residues. The V and J ends lost 4 bases and 6 bases, in that order; junction bases with no gene match: 10. Germline CDR1 SGDLS, CDR2 YYNGEE. In Seattle, patients joined the study during active infection and were tracked longitudinally. This table comes from immunoSEQ multiplex PCR, and its TCRdb copy is limited to in-frame clones, with some not included. The table has 200,000 to 250,000 clones, just under 90% seen once. This specimen belongs to a study of blood T cell repertoires in COVID-19. Input material: peripheral blood. This sequence joins TRBV9 and TRBJ2-1; the match to TRBD1 covers 7 bases. This TCR was sampled from a man in his thirties or forties with COVID-19, enrolled during active disease. DNA of the CDR3: TGTGCCAGCAGCCGGGACAGTGGAACCACCAATGAGCAGTTCTTC. Protein: CASSRDSGTTNEQFF.